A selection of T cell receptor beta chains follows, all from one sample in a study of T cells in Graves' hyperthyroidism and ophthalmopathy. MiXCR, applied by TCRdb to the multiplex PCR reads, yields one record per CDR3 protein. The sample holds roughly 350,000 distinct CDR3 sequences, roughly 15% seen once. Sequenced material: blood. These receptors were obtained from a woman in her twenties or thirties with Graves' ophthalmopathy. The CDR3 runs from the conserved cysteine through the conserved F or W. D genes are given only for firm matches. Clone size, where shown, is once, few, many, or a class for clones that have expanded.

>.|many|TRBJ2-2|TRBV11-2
CASSLKLRGSVYSGELFF
TGTGCCAGCAGCTTAAAGCTTCGGGGGTCAGTTTATTCCGGGGAGCTGTTTTTT
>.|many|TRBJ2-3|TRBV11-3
CASSFLVGTDTQYF
TGTGCCAGCAGCTTTCTAGTGGGGACAGATACGCAGTATTTT
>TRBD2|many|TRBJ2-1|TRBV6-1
CASSGGEYNEQFF
TGTGCATCTAGCGGGGGGGAATACAATGAGCAGTTCTTC
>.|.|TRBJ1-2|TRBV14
CASSHGQGLGYTF
TGTGCCAGCAGCCATGGTCAGGGGCTTGGCTACACCTTC
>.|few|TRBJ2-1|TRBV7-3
CTSSLTIHNEQFF
TGTACCAGCAGCTTGACTATACACAATGAGCAGTTCTTC
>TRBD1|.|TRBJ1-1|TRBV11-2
CASSRRLGDSNTEAFF
TGTGCCAGCAGCAGGCGGCTGGGGGACAGCAACACTGAAGCTTTCTTT
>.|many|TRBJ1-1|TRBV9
CASSVGPGGVGNTEAFF
TGTGCCAGCAGCGTAGGTCCGGGGGGTGTGGGGAACACTGAAGCTTTCTTT
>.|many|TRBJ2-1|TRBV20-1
CSASSRVYNEQFF
TGCAGTGCTAGTTCCAGGGTTTACAATGAGCAGTTCTTC
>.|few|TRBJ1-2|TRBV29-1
CSVGPSLAHNYGYTF
TGCAGCGTTGGACCTTCTTTGGCGCACAACTATGGCTACACCTTC
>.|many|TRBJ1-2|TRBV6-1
CASSGQNHGYTF
TGTGCCAGCAGCGGTCAGAATCATGGCTACACCTTC
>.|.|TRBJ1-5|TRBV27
CASSLSRDQPQHF
TGTGCCAGCAGTTTATCTAGGGATCAGCCCCAGCATTTT
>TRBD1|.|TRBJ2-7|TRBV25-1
CASSPPPTGRLSYEQCF
TGTGCCAGCAGTCCCCCCCCGACAGGGCGCCTCTCCTACGAGCAGTGCTTC
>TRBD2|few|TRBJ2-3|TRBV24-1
CATSDPGSQRGVTDTQYF
TGTGCCACCAGTGATCCCGGCTCTCAGCGGGGCGTCACAGATACGCAGTATTTT
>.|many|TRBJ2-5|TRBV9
CASSVWGEETQYF
TGTGCCAGCAGCGTATGGGGGGAAGAGACCCAGTACTTC
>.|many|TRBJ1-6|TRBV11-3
CASSGGGGGVGSPLHF
TGTGCCAGCAGCGGGGGGGGAGGTGGTGTTGGTTCACCCCTCCACTTT
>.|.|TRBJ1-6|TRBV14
CASSQWVKNSPLHF
TGTGCCAGCAGCCAATGGGTCAAAAATTCACCCCTCCACTTT
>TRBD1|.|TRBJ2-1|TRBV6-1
CASFTPGTDMMQNTYNEQFF
TGTGCCAGCTTCACCCCCGGGACAGACATGATGCAAAATACCTACAATGAGCAGTTCTTC
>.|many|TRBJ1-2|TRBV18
CASSPGTSNYGYTF
TGTGCCAGCTCACCAGGGACCTCTAACTATGGCTACACCTTC
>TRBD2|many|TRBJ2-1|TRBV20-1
CSAAPGGTYNEQFF
TGCAGTGCTGCCCCCGGGGGGACCTACAATGAGCAGTTCTTC
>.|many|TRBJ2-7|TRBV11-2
CASSPRTGGALSYEQYF
TGTGCCAGCAGCCCCAGAACTGGGGGGGCACTCTCCTACGAGCAGTACTTC
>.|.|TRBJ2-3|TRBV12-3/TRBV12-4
CASSRESDTQYF
TGTGCCAGCAGTAGAGAGTCGGATACGCAGTATTTT
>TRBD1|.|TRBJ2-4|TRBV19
CASSGTGGPNIQYF
TGTGCCAGTAGTGGGACAGGGGGCCCAAACATTCAGTACTTC
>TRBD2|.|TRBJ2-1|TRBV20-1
CSARDFRTRGAVEQFF
TGCAGTGCTAGAGACTTCCGGACTAGAGGGGCGGTTGAGCAGTTCTTC
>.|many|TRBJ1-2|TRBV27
CASSPNTGGGYGYTF
TGTGCCAGCAGTCCCAACACGGGGGGGGGTTATGGCTACACCTTC
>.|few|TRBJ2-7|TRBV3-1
CASSQGSSLQYF
TGTGCCAGCAGCCAAGGCTCCAGCCTGCAGTACTTC
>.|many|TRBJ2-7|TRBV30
CAYDTDSYEQYF
TGTGCCTACGACACGGACTCCTACGAGCAGTACTTC